This entry is about one TCR beta chain. Its antigen is not known. CD8+ and CD4+ T cells were negatively isolated; TEMRA cells were FACS-enriched. The data were obtained in a study of CD8 T cells in Susac syndrome. Whole-study findings and limits: The study admitted that it had a relatively small number of individuals in its TCR sequencing and HLA analysis.

RNA was extracted with the RNeasy kit, and a quantity of about 0.45 to 1 ug was reverse transcribed using random hexamers. TCRdb re-called the immunoSEQ multiplex PCR reads with MiXCR, one entry per CDR3 protein. This sample has about 210,000 distinct CDR3 sequences, with about 94% found just once. Unmatched junction bases numbered 10, after V lost 6 bases and J lost 3 bases. Germline V gene sequence: CDR1 ENHRY, CDR2 SYGVKD. The CDR3 contains 15 residues. The chain recombines TRBV10-3 with TRBJ1-1; 7 bases line up with TRBD1. Specimen: CD4+ T cells from PBMCs. This clonotype was obtained from a human donor with Susac syndrome. The CDR3 loop is CAIRSPTGIYTEAFF. The DNA of the CDR3 is TGTGCCATCAGGAGCCCGACAGGGATATACACTGAAGCTTTCTTT.